The present T cell receptor beta chain was sequenced within a study of blood T cell repertoires in COVID-19. In the study overall: From the United States, Italy and Spain came samples of acute and convalescent COVID-19.

This CDR3 region has 15 residues. V trimming: 0 bases; J trimming: 5 bases; junction bases outside the gene matches: 2. In germline, CDR1 is SGHTA, CDR2 FQGNSA. Methods used by the authors: From reference gene primer amplification, estimates of nucleated cell counts were derived. Sequencing was performed with immunoSEQ multiplex PCR; in TCRdb, only in-frame clones are kept and a portion is missing. V and J calls and clone size come straight from that table; D and trimming were deduced from the DNA. The profile shows tens of thousands of clones, around 80% of them singletons. The TCR was taken from a man between 60 and 70 years old with acute or convalescent COVID-19. The sample was peripheral blood. The genes are TRBV7-2 and TRBJ2-3; 10 bases agree with TRBD1. Here the CDR3 DNA reads TGTGCCAGCAGCTTAGCGGGACAGGGGTTAGATACGCAGTATTTT. It specifies CASSLAGQGLDTQYF.